This TCR beta chain came from a study of T cells expressing NK-cell markers. Study as a whole: With respect to HCMV, seven of the eight sequenced donors were seropositive, and one was seronegative. Study findings and constraints: The study left the HCMV specificity of expanded NKG2C+ T cell clones unresolved. The study found dominant NKG2C+ clonotypes at about 1.0-7.5% of CD8+ T cells in several donors.

On this clonotype: Its target is unknown.

The CDR3 totals 15 residues. The germline V gene has CDR1 SNHLY and CDR2 FYNNEI. cDNA encoding TCR beta was synthesized via 5'RACE template switching incorporating UMIs. Following a re-call of the 5' RACE reads, TCRdb has one entry per CDR3 protein and lacks DNA. The sample table includes under 200,000 distinct CDR3 sequences. The gene calls are TRBV2 and TRBJ1-1; the TCRdb call, TRBD1, lacks DNA for checking. Sequencing was performed on blood T cells: a sorted CD56 or NKG2C T cell subset, CD4+ or CD8+ T cells, or bulk PBMC T cells (not recorded which). The TCR originated in a woman between 18 and 70 years old in good health. The CDR3 sequence is CASSAKQGGTGKAFF.